This is a list of T cell receptor beta chains from one sample in a study of cytomegalovirus exposure and HLA in healthy donors. The data were produced by immunoSEQ multiplex PCR, yet TCRdb's version contains in-frame clones alone and is incomplete. The sample contains about 140,000 clones, around 79% of which appear only once. The sample consisted of PBMCs. The receptors derive from a female donor in good health and CMV-seronegative. The CDR3 runs from the conserved cysteine through the conserved F or W. The order of the fields is V gene, J gene, D gene, clone size, CDR3 DNA, CDR3 protein. A D gene is named only where the DNA matches it firmly. Only part of the rows carry a size: once, few, many, or a class if the clone is expanded.

v_call: TRBV6-1
j_call: TRBJ2-7
d_call: -
clone_size: -
cdr3_nt: TGTGCCAGCAGTGAAGCAGGAGGACGCGAGCAGTACTTC
cdr3_aa: CASSEAGGREQYF

v_call: TRBV5-6
j_call: TRBJ2-1
d_call: -
clone_size: few
cdr3_nt: TGTGCCAGCAGCTTGGCTGACATGCCCCCCTACAATGAGCAGTTCTTC
cdr3_aa: CASSLADMPPYNEQFF

v_call: TRBV30
j_call: TRBJ2-2
d_call: -
clone_size: -
cdr3_nt: TGTGCCTGGAGTGTATTGGGCCTCGGGGAGCTGTTTTTT
cdr3_aa: CAWSVLGLGELFF

v_call: TRBV4-1
j_call: TRBJ1-5
d_call: TRBD1
clone_size: -
cdr3_nt: TGCGCCAGCAGCCATCGACAGGGGGGTAGCAATCAGCCCCAGCATTTT
cdr3_aa: CASSHRQGGSNQPQHF

v_call: TRBV7-2
j_call: TRBJ2-2
d_call: -
clone_size: -
cdr3_nt: TGTGCCAGCGGATCGAGGGGGGGCTTGGCCACCGGGGAGCTGTTTTTT
cdr3_aa: CASGSRGGLATGELFF

v_call: TRBV5-1
j_call: TRBJ1-3
d_call: -
clone_size: -
cdr3_nt: TGCGCCAGCAGGCAGGAAGGAAACACCATATATTTT
cdr3_aa: CASRQEGNTIYF

v_call: TRBV7-8
j_call: TRBJ2-5
d_call: TRBD1
clone_size: few
cdr3_nt: TGTGCCAGCAGCCCAGGGGGATATGAGACCCAGTACTTC
cdr3_aa: CASSPGGYETQYF

v_call: TRBV5-1
j_call: TRBJ2-1
d_call: TRBD1
clone_size: -
cdr3_nt: TGCGCCAGCAGCCCGAAAGGGGGCCGTTCGGATGAGCAGTTCTTC
cdr3_aa: CASSPKGGRSDEQFF

v_call: TRBV9
j_call: TRBJ2-2
d_call: -
clone_size: once
cdr3_nt: TGTGCCAGCAGCGTAGGGCTAGTACGTACCGGGGAGCTGTTTTTT
cdr3_aa: CASSVGLVRTGELFF

v_call: TRBV7-8
j_call: TRBJ2-7
d_call: TRBD2
clone_size: few
cdr3_nt: TGTGCCAGCAGCCCGTGGACTAGCTCCTACGAGCAGTACTTC
cdr3_aa: CASSPWTSSYEQYF

v_call: TRBV5-4
j_call: TRBJ1-2
d_call: TRBD1
clone_size: -
cdr3_nt: TGTGCCAGCAGCCGACAGGGAAGAGGCTACACCTTC
cdr3_aa: CASSRQGRGYTF

v_call: TRBV18
j_call: TRBJ1-4
d_call: TRBD1
clone_size: -
cdr3_nt: TGTGCCAGCTCACCGAACTTCGGGACAGGAGAAAAACTGTTTTTT
cdr3_aa: CASSPNFGTGEKLFF

v_call: TRBV30
j_call: TRBJ2-2
d_call: -
clone_size: -
cdr3_nt: TGTGCCTGGAGTTACAGCCATCGACGGCGGGGAACCGGGGAGCTGTTTTTT
cdr3_aa: CAWSYSHRRRGTGELFF

v_call: TRBV27
j_call: TRBJ2-5
d_call: TRBD1
clone_size: -
cdr3_nt: TGTGCCAGCAGTTTAGCGAGGACAGGGGTGAGGGAGACCCAGTACTTC
cdr3_aa: CASSLARTGVRETQYF

v_call: TRBV10-3
j_call: TRBJ1-5
d_call: -
clone_size: -
cdr3_nt: TGTGCCACCCGCCAGGGGATTTCCAATCAGCCCCAGCATTTT
cdr3_aa: CATRQGISNQPQHF

v_call: TRBV7-6
j_call: TRBJ2-2
d_call: -
clone_size: few
cdr3_nt: TGTGCCAGCAGCTCAGGGCGGGAGCTGTTTTTT
cdr3_aa: CASSSGRELFF

v_call: TRBV19
j_call: TRBJ2-3
d_call: TRBD2
clone_size: -
cdr3_nt: TGTGCCAGTAGTATAGAAGGGGCTAGCGGGGCCTACACAGATACGCAGTATTTT
cdr3_aa: CASSIEGASGAYTDTQYF

v_call: TRBV9
j_call: TRBJ1-2
d_call: -
clone_size: -
cdr3_nt: TGTGCCAGCAGCGTAGGCGGCTCCGACTATGGCTACACCTTC
cdr3_aa: CASSVGGSDYGYTF

v_call: TRBV6-4
j_call: TRBJ2-5
d_call: -
clone_size: -
cdr3_nt: TGTGCCAGCAGTGCGGGCGGGCAAGAGACCCAGTACTTC
cdr3_aa: CASSAGGQETQYF

v_call: TRBV29-1
j_call: TRBJ1-4
d_call: -
clone_size: few
cdr3_nt: TGCAGCGCCAATAGAGATGAAAAACTGTTTTTT
cdr3_aa: CSANRDEKLFF

v_call: TRBV27
j_call: TRBJ2-5
d_call: TRBD1
clone_size: -
cdr3_nt: TGTGCCAGCAGTCCAGGACAGGGGTCAGAGACCCAGTACTTC
cdr3_aa: CASSPGQGSETQYF

v_call: TRBV27
j_call: TRBJ1-1
d_call: TRBD1
clone_size: once
cdr3_nt: TGTGCCAGCAGTCCCCGGGGACAGGCAGACACTGAAGCTTTCTTT
cdr3_aa: CASSPRGQADTEAFF

v_call: TRBV30
j_call: TRBJ2-5
d_call: -
clone_size: few
cdr3_nt: TGTGCCTGGAGTGATAGAGCATTCGGGCAAGAGACCCAGTACTTC
cdr3_aa: CAWSDRAFGQETQYF

v_call: TRBV29-1
j_call: TRBJ1-1
d_call: TRBD1
clone_size: few
cdr3_nt: TGCAGCGGGTCGGGGACAGTGAACACTGAAGCTTTCTTT
cdr3_aa: CSGSGTVNTEAFF

v_call: TRBV20-1
j_call: TRBJ2-5
d_call: -
clone_size: -
cdr3_nt: TGCAGGACTCAAGCTGAAGAGACCCAGTACTTC
cdr3_aa: CRTQAEETQYF